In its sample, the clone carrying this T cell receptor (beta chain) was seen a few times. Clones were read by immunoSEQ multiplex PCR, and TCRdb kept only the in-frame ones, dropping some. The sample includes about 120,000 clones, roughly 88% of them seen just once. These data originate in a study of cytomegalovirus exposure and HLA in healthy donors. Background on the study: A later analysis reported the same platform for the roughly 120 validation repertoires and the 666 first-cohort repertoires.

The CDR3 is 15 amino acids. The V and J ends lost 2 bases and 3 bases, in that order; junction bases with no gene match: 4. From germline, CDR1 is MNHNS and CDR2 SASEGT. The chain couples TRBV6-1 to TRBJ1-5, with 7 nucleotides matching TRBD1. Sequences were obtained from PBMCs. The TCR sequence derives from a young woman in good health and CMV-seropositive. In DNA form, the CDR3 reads TGTGCCAGCAGTGAATACAGGGGAGTCAATCAGCCCCAGCATTTT. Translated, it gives CASSEYRGVNQPQHF.